Here is one T cell receptor (beta chain) with its context. The antigen is undetermined. The data were obtained in a study of CD8 T cells in ankylosing spondylitis. Whole-study findings and limits: Ankylosing spondylitis blood appeared to be characterized by a TCR beta motif of 7 to 9 highly homologous variants.

MiXCR was run by TCRdb on the 5' RACE reads, yielding one entry per CDR3 protein. The sample yields around 450,000 distinct CDR3 sequences, more than 25% seen once. This clonotype originated in a male donor with ankylosing spondylitis. Sequencing was done on a sample of blood, either unsorted or a sorted T cell fraction (not recorded which).

The CDR3, as DNA: TGTGCCTGGAGTAGCGGAAGGAGCCCCTACAATGAGCAGTTCTTC. Its protein product is CAWSSGRSPYNEQFF. The gene calls are TRBV30 and TRBJ2-1; D is possibly TRBD2 (5 bases). Germline CDR1 and CDR2: GTSNPN and SVGIG (reference sequence). V was cut by 2 bases and J by 2 bases, with 13 bases left in between. The CDR3 covers 15 residues.